This T cell receptor (beta chain) was found in a study of cytomegalovirus exposure and HLA in healthy donors (dated by TCRdb to 2015 to 2018). Regarding the study in general: According to an earlier analysis of 587 of the donors, 150 million to 200 million T cells yielded 117 million unique TCR beta sequences and about 300 Gb of sequence data. An early release that covered around 590 HLA-typed donors contained approximately 300 gigabases of sequencing data and 70 million to 100 million unique TCR sequences. Among the roughly 390 genotyped donors, about 83% belonged to the genetic ancestry cluster associated with self-reported Caucasian donors. The study aimed to test whether signatures of past pathogen exposure could be identified by cataloging public T cell receptors. Using immunosequencing, the study profiled T cell repertoires from around 680 subjects and related those repertoires to cytomegalovirus serostatus. Besides the first cohort of hundreds of subjects, a separate validation cohort made up of 120 or so different subjects was used. To predict cytomegalovirus infection status, the study combined high-throughput TCR immunosequencing, statistical association of individual TCRs with disease status, and machine learning. A later analysis re-examined previously published TCR beta repertoires from about 700 donors and added high-resolution HLA genotyping to investigate patterns of TCR occurrence. Rather than drawing on any new phenotypic data, the later analysis identified candidate immune exposures from TCR beta sequences and the way those sequences occurred across donors. An earlier analysis of 587 of the donors used high-throughput TCR beta sequencing to judge whether each TCR beta V gene segment behaved as functional or pseudogenic. Donor age, sex, ethnicity and CMV serostatus were collected together with the repertoire data. Genome-wide SNP genotypes for about 55% of the roughly 670 donors were used in a later genetic analysis, which treated that subset as a discovery cohort. Every discovery cohort repertoire had been produced on one sequencing platform. HLA typing included class I and class II loci at four-digit resolution. The number of typed donors differed by locus: about 629-630 for A, B, C, DRB1 and DQB1; some 540 for DQA1; over 600 for DPA1; and about 470 for DPB1. Because of strong linkage in the cohort, roughly five DR-DQ haplotypes were treated as single units for association and clustering. On average, about 240,000 unique TCR beta nucleotide sequences were sequenced per donor among 398 genotyped donors of the cohort, with roughly 19% of those sequences being non-productive.

In total, over 600 healthy bone marrow donors made up the cohort. All cohort members were sampled while nominally healthy, although unrecorded immune exposures were likely present. The donor tested CMV seronegative, placing the donor among the 350 to 400 seronegative members of the cohort. Each donor provided a peripheral blood sample, and peripheral blood mononuclear cells were used for TCR beta sequencing. Genomic DNA extraction from the blood cell samples was performed with the Qiagen DNeasy Blood Extraction Kit. Library creation used the immunoSEQ multiplex PCR assay. For the multiplex PCR, a mixture combining 60 forward primers for TCR Vbeta segments and 13 reverse primers for TCR Jbeta segments was used. The CDR3 region of rearranged TCR beta genes was amplified from genomic DNA with a multiplex PCR assay. On the Illumina HiSeq System, the amplified TCR beta libraries were sequenced as 87-base-pair reads. The source study handled its data this way. A later analysis counted about 76 million unique TCR beta chains across the 666 repertoires, and some 11 million of these chains were shared by at least two donors. A nearest-neighbor algorithm error-corrected the raw reads and collapsed the reads into unique sequences, merging closely related sequences to remove PCR and sequencing errors. Alignment of CDR3 sequences to IMGT reference sequences was used to assign V, D and J gene segments. For a sequence to be retained, at least a six-nucleotide match to both a V gene segment and a J gene segment was required. A rearrangement counted as productive if the CDR3 had no stop codons and remained in frame with V and J, and every other rearrangement counted as non-productive. Following IMGT convention, CDR3 was defined as the stretch from the second conserved V-encoded cysteine up to the conserved J-encoded phenylalanine. The earlier analysis of a few hundred of the donors excluded any sequence lacking an unambiguous match to a single V gene segment. In an earlier analysis of roughly 600 of the donors, a V segment was called functional when productive rearrangements were above 56.7%, and segregating when the standard deviation between donors exceeded 5%. A statistical classification framework was built for diagnosing cytomegalovirus status from the catalog of TCR beta chain sequences. A later analysis assigned V and J genes by comparing TCR nucleotide sequences with IMGT/GENE-DB human TR gene sequences. Using the TCRdist pipeline, a later analysis assigned CDR3 sequences along with most-parsimonious VDJ recombination scenarios. A later analysis defined each TCR beta chain by its CDR3 amino acid sequence plus V-gene family, and excluded reads lacking a unique V-gene family. To address suspected cross-contamination and a sequencing artifact, a later analysis removed 592 highly shared, low-generation-probability nucleotide sequences. For each public chain, a later analysis derived a clonal expansion index from normalized ranks of inferred template counts within each repertoire. In a later analysis, generation probabilities were computed using a VDJ recombination model fitted to out-of-frame rearrangements, and the results were checked against IGoR. In a later analysis, TCR-TCR, TCR-HLA and TCR-CMV co-occurrence was scored with hypergeometric tests, and a repertoire-size bias correction was applied to TCR pairs. In a later analysis, false discovery rates were estimated by permuting HLA or CMV assignments 20 times. A later analysis grouped co-occurring TCRs with DBSCAN, adding TCRdist sequence similarity when clustering within HLA-allele-positive subsets. For co-occurrence clustering, repertoires with fewer than 30,000 or more than 120,000 public chains were excluded, along with roughly 5 repertoires with anomalous nucleotide sharing. Sourced from immuneACCESS, this table was stored by TCRdb with only in-frame sequences that have V and J called. A share of the clones is absent; for the studies checked, an unresolved V gene accounts for under half, and the remainder has no known explanation. V and J calls and clone size follow that table, whereas D and trimming were derived from the DNA. This sample's records show 50,000 to 80,000 clones. The top ten clonotypes cover roughly 4% of the sample.

Study-wide conclusions, independent of this receptor: In an earlier analysis of some 500 of the donors, most TCR beta V segments appeared in productive rearrangements about 90% or about 30% of the time, broadly matching IMGT annotations. A later analysis found that most CMV-associated TCR beta chains appeared HLA-restricted, with HLA associations seemingly driven largely by CMV exposure. According to the authors, the approach could potentially be generalized to other disease states and immunological phenotypes. The study listed approximately 160 TCR beta chains as associated with cytomegalovirus. Because HLA typing was missing for some donors at each locus, association tests included only the typed subset. According to a later analysis, TCR association rates differed among HLA loci, with DRB1 alleles showing the most associated TCRs and HLA-C alleles showing the fewest. V-gene and J-gene trimming of TCR beta chains was associated with a missense DCLRE1C variant in a later genetic analysis, and the association was replicated in an independent cohort. Sequencing depth was assumed to be roughly uniform across donors in the presence/absence analyses, though that assumption may not hold. A further reported finding was that TCR beta sequences accurately predicted the HLA-A and HLA-B alleles for most subjects in the first cohort. Because the 87-base-pair reads could not distinguish some IMGT-functional V segments, including TRBV6-2 and TRBV6-3, those segments were excluded. When HLA alleles, especially DR and DQ, strongly co-occurred, TCR associations were difficult to assign to individual alleles. Most TCR sequences were seen in very few donors, while some public TCRs were found in many individuals. The classifier was reported to diagnose cytomegalovirus status with high specificity and sensitivity in both the original and validation cohorts. The cohort was sequenced for TCR beta chains only, and without alpha or paired-chain data the features that could be detected were limited. In a later analysis, HLA-associated TCR beta chains were found to be more clonally expanded and to have lower generation probabilities than equally common non-associated chains. Because counts were too low, more than 15 rarely observed V segments, including chromosome 9 orphons, were excluded from the earlier analysis of 587 of the donors. Compared with the 666-donor mean, donors in an Asian-associated ancestry cluster had fewer N-insertions in productive TCRs, according to a later genetic analysis. A cluster of highly shared sequence variants was judged likely to be a technical artifact of the sequencing pipeline. The only immune exposure information available for the cohort was CMV serostatus. Linkage disequilibrium might explain the correlated functional status among segregating V segments, but an unknown experimental factor could not be excluded. In vitro tests confirmed that three of the cytomegalovirus-associated TCR beta chains recognize cytomegalovirus antigens. A later analysis reported that several top co-occurrence clusters appeared linked to parvovirus B19, influenza, CMV and Epstein-Barr virus. At a false discovery rate of 0.05, a later analysis linked 15,000 to 20,000 TCR beta sequences to specific HLA alleles.

Including cysteine and phenylalanine, the CDR3 has 16 amino acids. Only the CDR3 DNA stays, 48 bases, in frame from base 1. V and J are trimmed by 5 bases and 5 bases, and the gene matches miss 12 bases of the junction. For CDR1 and CDR2, the germline V gene lists MDHEN and SYDVKM. Regarding this clone: The target of this receptor is not known.

The receptor comes from a woman aged 18-30 years in good health and CMV-seronegative. The sequenced sample consisted of PBMCs. In this chain, TRBV28 is recombined with TRBJ2-5, with 9 central nucleotides matching TRBD2. The DNA is TGTGCCAGCAGTCACCCTGGCGGGGGGGCTGTGGAGACCCAGTACTTC. This translates into CASSHPGGGAVETQYF.